Listed here is a single TCR beta chain. What it recognizes is unknown. This sample was taken from a study of identical twins. Findings of the study overall: Researchers reported excess low generation probability among twin-shared out-of-frame alpha sequences. The abundant beta clonotypes from cord blood had fewer insertions, and memory repertoires had none of this.

Unique molecular identifiers were present on the cDNA, which also gained a universal primer site by template switching. TCRdb re-called the 5' RACE reads with MiXCR, one entry per CDR3 protein. The table lists about 700,000 distinct CDR3 sequences, around 8.6% of them singletons. Germline CDR1 and CDR2: MNHNS and SASEGT. The CDR3 runs 15 residues. Trimming took 5 bases from V and 4 from J, leaving 15 bases between them. These data are also associated with another study on yellow fever vaccine responses in identical twins.

The clonotype comes from a woman aged 18-30 years in good health. The chain uses TRBV6-1 and TRBJ2-1; D may be TRBD2 (5 bases). The source material was PBMCs. As DNA, the CDR3 is TGTGCCAGCAGTAAACGGGGTTTTCCTTACAATGAGCAGTTCTTC. The encoded protein is CASSKRGFPYNEQFF.